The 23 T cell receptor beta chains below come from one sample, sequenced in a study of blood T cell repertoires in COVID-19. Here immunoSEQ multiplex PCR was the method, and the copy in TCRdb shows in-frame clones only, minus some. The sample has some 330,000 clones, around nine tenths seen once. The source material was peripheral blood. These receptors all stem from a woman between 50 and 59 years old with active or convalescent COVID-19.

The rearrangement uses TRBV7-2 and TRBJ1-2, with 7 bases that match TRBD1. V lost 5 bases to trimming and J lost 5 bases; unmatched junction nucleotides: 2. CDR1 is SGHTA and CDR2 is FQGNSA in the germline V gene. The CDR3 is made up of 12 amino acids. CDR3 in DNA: TGTGCCAGCAGCAGACAGGGTTATGGCTACACCTTC. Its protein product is CASSRQGYGYTF.

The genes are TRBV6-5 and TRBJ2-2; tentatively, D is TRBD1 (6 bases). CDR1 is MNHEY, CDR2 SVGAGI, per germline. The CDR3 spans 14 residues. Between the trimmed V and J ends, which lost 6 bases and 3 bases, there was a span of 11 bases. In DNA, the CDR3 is TGTGCCAGCAGGTGGACAGATTACACCGGGGAGCTGTTTTTT. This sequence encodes CASRWTDYTGELFF.

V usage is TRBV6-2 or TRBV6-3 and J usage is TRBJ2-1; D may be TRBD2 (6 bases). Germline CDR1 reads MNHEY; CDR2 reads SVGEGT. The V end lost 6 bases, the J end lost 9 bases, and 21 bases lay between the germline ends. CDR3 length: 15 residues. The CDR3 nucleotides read TGTGCCAGCAGCCCCGTGGGGCGGGGTTTTCGTGAGCAGTTCTTC. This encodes CASSPVGRGFREQFF.

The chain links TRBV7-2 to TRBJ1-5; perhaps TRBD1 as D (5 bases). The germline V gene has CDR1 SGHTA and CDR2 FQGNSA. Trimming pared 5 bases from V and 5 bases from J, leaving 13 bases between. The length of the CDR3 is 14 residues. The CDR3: CASSAERGYQPQHF. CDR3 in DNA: TGTGCCAGCAGCGCCGAGCGGGGGTATCAGCCCCAGCATTTT.

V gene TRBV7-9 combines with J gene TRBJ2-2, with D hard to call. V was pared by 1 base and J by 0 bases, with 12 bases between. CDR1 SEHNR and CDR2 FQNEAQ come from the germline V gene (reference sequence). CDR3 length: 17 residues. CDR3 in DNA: TGTGCCAGCAGCTTAGATAGCTTCCTCGCGAACACCGGGGAGCTGTTTTTT. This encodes CASSLDSFLANTGELFF.

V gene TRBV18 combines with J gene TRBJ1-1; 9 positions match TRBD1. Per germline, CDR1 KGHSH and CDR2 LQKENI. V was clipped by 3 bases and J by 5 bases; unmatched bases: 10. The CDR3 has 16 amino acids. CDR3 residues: CASSPPSGTGRTEAFF. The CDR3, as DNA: TGTGCCAGCTCACCGCCTTCCGGGACAGGGCGGACTGAAGCTTTCTTT. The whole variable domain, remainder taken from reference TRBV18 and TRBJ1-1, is NAGVMQNPRHLVRRRGQEARLRCSPMKGHSHVYWYRQLPEEGLKFMVYLQKENIIDESGMPKERFSAEFPKEGPSILRIQQVVRGDSAAYFCASSPPSGTGRTEAFFGQGTRLTVV.

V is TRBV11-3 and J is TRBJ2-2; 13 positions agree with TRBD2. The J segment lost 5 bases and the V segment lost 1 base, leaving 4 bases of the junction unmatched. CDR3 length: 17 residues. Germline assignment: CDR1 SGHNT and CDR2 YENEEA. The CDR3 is CASSLGRTSGRTGELFF. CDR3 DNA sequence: TGTGCCAGCAGCTTAGGCCGGACTAGCGGGAGAACCGGGGAGCTGTTTTTT. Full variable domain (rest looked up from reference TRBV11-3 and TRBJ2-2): EAGVVQSPRYKIIEKKQPVAFWCNPISGHNTLYWYLQNLGQGPELLIRYENEEAVDDSQLPKDRFSAERLKGVDSTLKIQPAELGDSAVYLCASSLGRTSGRTGELFFGEGSRLTVL.

The CDR3 nucleotides are TGTGCCAGCAGTATGGACCATCCACTCTTTGGGGCCAACACTGAAGCTTTCTTT. Its protein is CASSMDHPLFGANTEAFF. The rearrangement links TRBV2 to TRBJ1-1; D may be TRBD1 (5 bases). The V gene lost 5 bases and the J gene lost 2 bases, with 24 bases spanning the gap. The CDR3 has 18 residues. Germline CDR1 and CDR2: SNHLY and FYNNEI.

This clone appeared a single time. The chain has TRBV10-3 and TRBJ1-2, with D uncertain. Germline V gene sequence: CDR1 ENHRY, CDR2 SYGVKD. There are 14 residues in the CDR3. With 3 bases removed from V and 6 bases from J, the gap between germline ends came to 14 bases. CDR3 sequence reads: CAISENPDIHGYTF. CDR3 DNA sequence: TGTGCCATCAGTGAAAATCCTGACATCCATGGCTACACCTTC.

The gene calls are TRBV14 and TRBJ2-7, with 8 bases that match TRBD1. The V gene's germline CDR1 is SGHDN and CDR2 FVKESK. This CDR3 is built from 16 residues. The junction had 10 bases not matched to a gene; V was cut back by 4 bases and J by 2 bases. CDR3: CASSPHRGTGPYEQYF. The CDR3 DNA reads TGTGCCAGCAGCCCACACCGGGGGACAGGCCCCTACGAGCAGTACTTC.

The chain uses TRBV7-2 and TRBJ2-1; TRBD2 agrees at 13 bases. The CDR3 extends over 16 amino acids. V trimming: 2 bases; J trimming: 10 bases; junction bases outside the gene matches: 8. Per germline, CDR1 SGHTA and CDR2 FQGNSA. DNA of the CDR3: TGTGCCAGCAGCTTACAACTAGCGGGAGGGCCGATCGAGCAGTTCTTC. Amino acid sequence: CASSLQLAGGPIEQFF.

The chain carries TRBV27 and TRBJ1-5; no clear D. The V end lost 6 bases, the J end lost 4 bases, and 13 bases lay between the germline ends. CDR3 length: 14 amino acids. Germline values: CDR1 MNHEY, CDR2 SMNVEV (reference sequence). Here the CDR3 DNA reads TGTGCCAGCAGCTATAAAGACGGGAATCAGCCCCAGCATTTT. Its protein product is CASSYKDGNQPQHF.

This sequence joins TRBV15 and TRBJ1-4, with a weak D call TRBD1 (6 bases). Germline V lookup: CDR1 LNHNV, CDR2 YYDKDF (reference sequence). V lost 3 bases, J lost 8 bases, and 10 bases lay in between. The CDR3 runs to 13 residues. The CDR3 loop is CATSRDRREKLFF. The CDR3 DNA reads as TGTGCCACCAGCAGGGACAGAAGGGAAAAACTGTTTTTT.

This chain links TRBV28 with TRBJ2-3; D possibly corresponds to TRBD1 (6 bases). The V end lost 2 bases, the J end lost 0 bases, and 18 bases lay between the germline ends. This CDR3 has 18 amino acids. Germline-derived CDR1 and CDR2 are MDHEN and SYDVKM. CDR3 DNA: TGTGCCAGCAGTTTAAAAGTCGACGAGGGGGATAGCACAGATACGCAGTATTTT. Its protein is CASSLKVDEGDSTDTQYF.

In DNA form, the CDR3 reads TGCAGCGTTAGGACGGGAAACTATGGCTACACCTTC. Amino acids: CSVRTGNYGYTF. V is TRBV29-1 and J is TRBJ1-2; D is uncertain. V was pared by 5 bases and J by 2 bases, with 9 bases between. Germline values: CDR1 SQVTM, CDR2 ANQGSEA. CDR3 length: 12 amino acids.

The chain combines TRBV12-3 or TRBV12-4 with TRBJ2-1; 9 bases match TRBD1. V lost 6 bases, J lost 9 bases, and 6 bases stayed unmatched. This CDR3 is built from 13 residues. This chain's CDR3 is CASSSGTGIEQFF. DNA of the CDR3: TGTGCCAGCAGCTCCGGGACAGGGATTGAGCAGTTCTTC.

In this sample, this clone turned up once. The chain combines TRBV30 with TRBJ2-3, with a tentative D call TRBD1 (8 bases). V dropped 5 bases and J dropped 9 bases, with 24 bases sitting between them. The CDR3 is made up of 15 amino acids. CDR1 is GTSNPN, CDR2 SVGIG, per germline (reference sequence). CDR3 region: CAWADSYRGGRTQYF. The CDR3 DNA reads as TGTGCCTGGGCGGATTCGTACAGGGGGGGTAGGACGCAGTATTTT.

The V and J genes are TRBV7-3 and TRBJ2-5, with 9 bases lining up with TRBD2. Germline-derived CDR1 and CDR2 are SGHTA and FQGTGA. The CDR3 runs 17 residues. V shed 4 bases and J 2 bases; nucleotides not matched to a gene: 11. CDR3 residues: CASSSFPGGGAQETQYF. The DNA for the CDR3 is TGTGCCAGCAGCTCCTTCCCTGGCGGGGGGGCTCAAGAGACCCAGTACTTC.

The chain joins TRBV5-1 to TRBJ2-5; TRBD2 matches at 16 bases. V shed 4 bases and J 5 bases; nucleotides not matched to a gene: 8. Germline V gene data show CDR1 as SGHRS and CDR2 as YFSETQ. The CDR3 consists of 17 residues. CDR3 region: CASSPGLAGGPEETQYF. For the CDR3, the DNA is TGCGCCAGCAGCCCGGGACTAGCGGGGGGGCCTGAGGAGACCCAGTACTTC.

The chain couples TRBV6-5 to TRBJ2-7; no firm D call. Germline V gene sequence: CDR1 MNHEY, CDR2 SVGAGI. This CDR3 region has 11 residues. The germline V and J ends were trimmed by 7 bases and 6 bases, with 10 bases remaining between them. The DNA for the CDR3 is TGTGCCAGCACCTCAAACTCCGAGCAGTACTTC. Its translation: CASTSNSEQYF.

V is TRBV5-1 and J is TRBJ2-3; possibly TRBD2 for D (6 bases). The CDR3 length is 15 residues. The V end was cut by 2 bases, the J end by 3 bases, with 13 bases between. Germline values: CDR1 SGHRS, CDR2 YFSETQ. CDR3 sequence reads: CASSLSLALTDTQYF. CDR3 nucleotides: TGCGCCAGCAGCTTATCACTAGCTCTAACAGATACGCAGTATTTT.

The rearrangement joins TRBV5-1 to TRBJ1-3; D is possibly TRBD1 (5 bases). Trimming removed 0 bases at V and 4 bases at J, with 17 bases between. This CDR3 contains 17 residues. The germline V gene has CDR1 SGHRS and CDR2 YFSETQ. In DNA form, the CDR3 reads TGCGCCAGCAGCTTGGTATTCCTGGGGGGTTCCGGAAACACCATATATTTT. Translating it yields CASSLVFLGGSGNTIYF. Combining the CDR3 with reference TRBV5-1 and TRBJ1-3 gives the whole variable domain KAGVTQTPRYLIKTRGQQVTLSCSPISGHRSVSWYQQTPGQGLQFLFEYFSETQRNKGNFPGRFSGRQFSNSRSEMNVSTLELGDSALYLCASSLVFLGGSGNTIYFGEGSWLTVV.

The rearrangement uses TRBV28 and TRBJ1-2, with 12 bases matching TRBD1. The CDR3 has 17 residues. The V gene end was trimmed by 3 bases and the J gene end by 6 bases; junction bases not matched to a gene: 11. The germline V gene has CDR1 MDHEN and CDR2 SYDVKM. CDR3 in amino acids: CASSFYLGTGGLNGYTF. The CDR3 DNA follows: TGTGCCAGCAGTTTTTATTTAGGGACAGGGGGCCTGAATGGCTACACCTTC.